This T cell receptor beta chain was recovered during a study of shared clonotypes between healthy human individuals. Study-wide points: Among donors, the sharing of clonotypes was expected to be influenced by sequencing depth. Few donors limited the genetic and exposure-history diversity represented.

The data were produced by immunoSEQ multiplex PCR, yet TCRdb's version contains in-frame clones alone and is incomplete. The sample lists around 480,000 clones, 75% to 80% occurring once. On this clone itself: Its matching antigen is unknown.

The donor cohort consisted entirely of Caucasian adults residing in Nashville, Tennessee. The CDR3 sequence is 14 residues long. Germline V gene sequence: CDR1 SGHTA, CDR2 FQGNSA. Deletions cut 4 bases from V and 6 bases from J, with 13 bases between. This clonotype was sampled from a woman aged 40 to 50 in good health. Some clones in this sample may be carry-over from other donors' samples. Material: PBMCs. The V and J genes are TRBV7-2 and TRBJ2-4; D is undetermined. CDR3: CASSSRRASNIQYF. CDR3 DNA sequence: TGTGCCAGCAGCTCCCGTCGGGCCTCAAACATTCAGTACTTC. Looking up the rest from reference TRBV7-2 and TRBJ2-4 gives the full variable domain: GAGVSQSPSNKVTEKGKDVELRCDPISGHTALYWYRQSLGQGLEFLIYFQGNSAPDKSGLPSDRFSAERTGGSVSTLTIQRTQQEDSAVYLCASSSRRASNIQYFGAGTRLSVL.